These 29 T cell receptor beta chains were sequenced from one sample in a study of T cells in Graves' hyperthyroidism and ophthalmopathy. Amplification yielded TCR beta CDR3 regions, with RNA transcripts as the source. RT-PCR in the first round (using the HTBI primer set) targeted the TCR CDR3. TCRdb re-derived calls from the multiplex PCR reads in MiXCR, one entry per CDR3 protein. The repertoire includes about 400,000 distinct CDR3 sequences, more than 15% of them detected once, and roughly 8% sits in the top ten. The sample was blood. All receptors come from a young woman with Graves' hyperthyroidism.

Only one count was recorded for this clonotype. This chain links TRBV27 with TRBJ2-1; D possibly matches TRBD1 or TRBD2 (6 bases each). The CDR3 totals 13 residues. V dropped 6 bases and J dropped 6 bases, with 12 bases sitting between them. Germline V gene sequence: CDR1 MNHEY, CDR2 SMNVEV (reference sequence). In DNA, the CDR3 is TGTGCCAGCAGCCGACGGGGGCCCAATGAGCAGTTCTTC. The encoded protein is CASSRRGPNEQFF.

In this sample, this clonotype turned up many times. The rearrangement links TRBV3-1 to TRBJ2-7, with TRBD1 identical over 9 bases. J was trimmed by 8 bases and V by 3 bases; bases with no gene match: 11. The CDR3 is 15 residues long. Germline CDR1 LGHDT, CDR2 YNNKEL (reference sequence). The CDR3 here is CASSQAEQGAGKQYF. Here the CDR3 DNA reads TGTGCCAGCAGCCAGGCGGAACAGGGGGCGGGTAAGCAGTACTTC.

This clonotype has ten or more counts. The chain combines TRBV11-2 with TRBJ2-5; D is uncertain. The germline V gene has CDR1 SGHAT and CDR2 FQNNGV. This CDR3 has 11 amino acids. Trimming took 4 bases from V and 7 from J, leaving 7 bases between them. CDR3 bases: TGTGCCAGCAGCTCCCAGAGGACCCAGTACTTC. Translation gives CASSSQRTQYF.

This chain connects TRBV10-1 to TRBJ1-1; 9 nucleotides line up with TRBD1. V trimming: 7 bases; J trimming: 6 bases; junction bases outside the gene matches: 3. The germline CDR1 and CDR2 sequences are WNHNN and SYGVQD (reference sequence). The CDR3 loop spans 12 amino acids. The DNA of the CDR3 is TGCGCCAGCAACAGGGGGCTGTCTGAAGCTTTCTTT. It is translated as CASNRGLSEAFF.

With respect to this clonotype: This clone may be a read error of a much larger clone one base away. The CDR3 DNA reads TGTGCCACCAGTTTTCGACGGCTTGTGGGTGGCTACACCTTC. This codes for CATSFRRLVGGYTF. This sequence joins TRBV12-3 or TRBV12-4 and TRBJ1-2; no firm D call. CDR3 length: 14 amino acids.

In its sample, this clonotype was seen once. The J gene is TRBJ2-3, the V gene TRBV2; tentatively, D is TRBD1 (5 bases). The CDR3 totals 15 residues. Per the germline V gene, CDR1 is SNHLY and CDR2 is FYNNEI. V shed 6 bases and J shed 0 bases, with 13 bases lying between them. Here the CDR3 reads CASRLDMQSTDTQYF. The CDR3 nucleotides are TGTGCCAGCAGGCTGGACATGCAGAGCACAGATACGCAGTATTTT.

This clonotype appeared many times. The genes are TRBV3-1 and TRBJ2-3; TRBD2 aligns across 12 bases. The CDR3 is 16 amino acids. Looked up from germline, CDR1 is LGHDT and CDR2 is YNNKEL (reference sequence). J lost 4 bases, V lost 3 bases, and 5 bases had no gene match. The CDR3 is CASSQELAGGSDTQYF. As DNA, the CDR3 is TGTGCCAGCAGCCAGGAACTAGCGGGAGGCTCAGATACGCAGTATTTT.

This clonotype was seen a handful of times. The chain carries TRBV18 and TRBJ2-7, with 7 bases lining up with TRBD1. The CDR3 contains 16 residues. The germline V gene encodes CDR1 KGHSH and CDR2 LQKENI. Germline trimming cut 2 bases from V and 3 bases from J; bases unmatched to any gene: 10. CDR3 protein: CASSPTDRAGVYEQYF. CDR3 in DNA: TGTGCCAGCTCACCAACCGACAGGGCTGGGGTCTACGAGCAGTACTTC.

This clonotype was picked up a small number of times. This chain joins TRBV5-1 and TRBJ2-3, with 7 bases aligning to TRBD1. Germline CDR1 SGHRS, CDR2 YFSETQ. The CDR3 contains 13 residues. The junction had 9 bases not matched to a gene; V was cut back by 4 bases and J by 10 bases. The CDR3 bases are TGCGCCAGCAGCGCATCCAGGGGGACGGCGCAGTATTTT. Translating gives CASSASRGTAQYF.

The table lists this clonotype with many counts. The rearrangement joins TRBV28 to TRBJ2-7; 11 bases map to TRBD2. Trimming took 3 bases from V and 9 from J; bases not matched to a gene: 7. CDR1 MDHEN and CDR2 SYDVKM come from the germline V gene. CDR3 length: 14 residues. This CDR3 reads CASSFLAGGHGQYF. Here the CDR3 DNA reads TGTGCCAGCAGTTTCCTAGCGGGGGGTCACGGGCAGTACTTC. Combining the CDR3 with reference TRBV28 and TRBJ2-7 gives the whole variable domain DVKVTQSSRYLVKRTGEKVFLECVQDMDHENMFWYRQDPGLGLRLIYFSYDVKMKEKGDIPEGYSVSREKKERFSLILESASTNQTSMYLCASSFLAGGHGQYFGPGTRLTVT.

This clonotype was observed many times. The rearrangement joins TRBV3-1 to TRBJ2-5, with D tentatively TRBD1 or TRBD2 (5 bases each). V gave up 3 bases and J gave up 1 base, with 12 bases separating them. Germline CDR1 is LGHDT and CDR2 is YNNKEL (reference sequence). The CDR3 covers 15 residues. This chain's CDR3 is CASSQAEGPQETQYF. Here the CDR3 DNA reads TGTGCCAGCAGCCAGGCAGAGGGGCCCCAAGAGACCCAGTACTTC.

This clonotype showed up many times. V usage is TRBV5-1 and J usage is TRBJ2-5, with a possible D match to TRBD1 (5 bases). CDR3 length: 16 amino acids. Germline CDR1 and CDR2: SGHRS and YFSETQ. The V gene lost 4 bases and the J gene lost 5 bases, with 21 bases spanning the gap. The CDR3: CASSQPLRAPKETQYF. The CDR3 coding sequence is TGCGCCAGCAGCCAACCCCTCAGGGCCCCCAAGGAGACCCAGTACTTC.

V gene TRBV28 combines with J gene TRBJ1-5; D perhaps matches TRBD1 (6 bases). CDR3 size: 14 residues. Trimming removed 5 bases at V and 1 base at J, with 9 bases between. The germline V gene has CDR1 MDHEN and CDR2 SYDVKM. The CDR3 bases are TGTGCCAGCAGTGCCGACAGGAGCAATCAGCCCCAGCATTTT. Translating it yields CASSADRSNQPQHF.

This clonotype has at least ten counts. V usage is TRBV15 and J usage is TRBJ2-5, with unresolved D. The CDR3 is made up of 12 amino acids. With 3 bases removed from V and 7 bases from J, the gap between germline ends came to 9 bases. Germline CDR1 is LNHNV and CDR2 is YYDKDF (reference sequence). Written as DNA, the CDR3 is TGTGCCACCAGCAGGGGTCCGGGGACCCAGTACTTC. It translates to CATSRGPGTQYF.

V and J are TRBV5-1 and TRBJ2-3; the match to TRBD2 covers 11 bases. The CDR3 is 14 residues long. Germline CDR1 reads SGHRS; CDR2 reads YFSETQ. The V gene end was trimmed by 4 bases and the J gene end by 5 bases; junction bases not matched to a gene: 3. The CDR3 bases are TGCGCCAGCAGCCTACTAGCGGGAGTAGATACGCAGTATTTT. This encodes CASSLLAGVDTQYF.

This clonotype occurred many times. This chain connects TRBV6-1 to TRBJ2-7, with 8 bases matching TRBD2. This CDR3 is 15 amino acids long. The trim removed 4 bases at V and 0 bases at J, leaving 5 bases unmatched. Germline values: CDR1 MNHNS, CDR2 SASEGT. CDR3 bases: TGTGCCAGCAGTGTTGTTAGCGGGGACTCCTACGAGCAGTACTTC. It translates to CASSVVSGDSYEQYF.

At least ten counts were recorded for this clonotype. The rearrangement joins TRBV15 to TRBJ1-6; D perhaps matches TRBD1 (6 bases). The CDR3 has 19 amino acids. Looked up from germline, CDR1 is LNHNV and CDR2 is YYDKDF (reference sequence). V lost 2 bases to trimming and J lost 3 bases, with 20 bases between them. CDR3 sequence reads: CATSRSRGQGRIYNSPLHF. CDR3 bases: TGTGCCACCAGCAGATCTCGGGGGCAGGGGCGGATCTATAATTCACCCCTCCACTTT.

This clonotype was detected many times. The genes are TRBV27 and TRBJ2-7; TRBD1 matches 9 bases. In germline, CDR1 is MNHEY, CDR2 SMNVEV (reference sequence). V gave up 4 bases and J gave up 4 bases; unmatched junction bases: 5. There are 14 residues in the CDR3. In nucleotides, the CDR3 is TGTGCCAGCAGTTCTGGACAGGGGTGGTACGAGCAGTACTTC. Residues: CASSSGQGWYEQYF.

A remark on this clonotype: This clone may be a read error of a much larger clone one base away. The V call is TRBV24-1, the J call TRBJ1-1, with 7 bases identical to TRBD1. The CDR3 loop spans 15 amino acids. CDR1 is KGHDR, CDR2 SFDVKD, per germline. CDR3 amino acids: CPTSCRHRGWTEAFF. DNA of the CDR3: TGTCCCACCAGCTGCCGTCACAGGGGCTGGACTGAAGCTTTCTTT.

This rearrangement joins TRBV19 to TRBJ2-1; weak D call: TRBD2 (5 bases). CDR1 LNHDA and CDR2 SQIVND come from the germline V gene (reference sequence). The CDR3 is made up of 14 amino acids. The ends were cut back, 8 bases at V and 2 bases at J, with 13 bases in the middle. DNA of the CDR3: TGTGCCAGTGCCGAGGGAGCCCCCTACAATGAGCAGTTCTTC. Its translation is CASAEGAPYNEQFF.

This clonotype occurred many times. The chain recombines TRBV7-8 with TRBJ1-2; TRBD1 matches at 7 bases. This CDR3 region has 14 residues. CDR1 is SGHVS, CDR2 FQNEAQ, per germline. After removal of 4 bases from V and 1 base from J, the junction contained 3 bases not matched to a gene. The DNA of the CDR3 is TGTGCCAGCAGCTCACGGGACAGTAACTATGGCTACACCTTC. It codes for CASSSRDSNYGYTF.

This clonotype was counted only a few times. At one end the junction does not follow the germline gene, possibly because of a read error. The chain employs TRBV9 and TRBJ1-5; tentative D call: TRBD1 (5 bases). CDR1 is SGDLS and CDR2 is YYNGEE in the germline V gene. This CDR3 comprises 15 residues. The CDR3 protein is CASSRTGTSNQPQHF. CDR3 DNA sequence: TGTGCCAGCAGCCGAACCGGGACGAGCAACCAGCCCCAGCATTTT.

This clonotype was observed many times. This sequence joins TRBV12-3 or TRBV12-4 and TRBJ2-3, with D perhaps TRBD2 (6 bases). This CDR3 has 16 amino acids. The germline V and J ends were trimmed by 4 bases and 1 base, with 15 bases remaining between them. The CDR3 DNA follows: TGTGCCAGCAGTTCCGGCGAGGAGCGGGGCACAGATACGCAGTATTTT. This codes for CASSSGEERGTDTQYF.

The chain uses TRBV29-1 and TRBJ2-1, with TRBD2 as a possible D gene (5 bases). In germline, CDR1 is SQVTM, CDR2 ANQGSEA. The germline V and J ends were trimmed by 5 bases and 0 bases, with 14 bases remaining between them. CDR3 size: 15 residues. Written as DNA, the CDR3 is TGCAGCGTTTTCGATCCGGGGAGCTCCTACAATGAGCAGTTCTTC. As protein: CSVFDPGSSYNEQFF.

This clonotype was seen many times. The J gene is TRBJ2-2, the V gene TRBV20-1; D possibly corresponds to TRBD1 (6 bases). Germline CDR1 and CDR2: DFQATT and SNEGSKA (reference sequence). V was shortened by 6 bases and J by 7 bases, with 6 bases between the two germline ends. The CDR3 spans 10 residues. This chain's CDR3 is CSAGGGELFF. As DNA, the CDR3 is TGCAGTGCAGGGGGCGGGGAGCTGTTTTTT.

This clonotype has more than one count but fewer than ten. J is TRBJ2-7 and V is TRBV15; D not resolved. Germline CDR1 and CDR2: LNHNV and YYDKDF (reference sequence). The CDR3 is 16 amino acids. The V end was cut by 0 bases, the J end by 0 bases, with 12 bases between. CDR3 bases: TGTGCCACCAGCAGAGATCGGGCGGATCCCTCCTACGAGCAGTACTTC. Residues: CATSRDRADPSYEQYF.

Details on this clonotype: A clone one base away is much larger, so this may be a read error. V usage is TRBV9 and J usage is TRBJ2-3; D unclear. The V gene lost 0 bases and the J gene lost 6 bases, with 14 bases spanning the gap. Germline V gives CDR1 SGDLS, CDR2 YYNGEE. This CDR3 comprises 15 residues. CDR3 amino acids: CASSVEDRGRDTQYF. CDR3 nucleotide sequence: TGTGCCAGCAGCGTAGAGGACCGCGGACGTGATACGCAGTATTTT.

This clonotype was detected ten times or more. The chain couples TRBV5-1 to TRBJ2-7, with TRBD1 matching 11 bases. Germline V gene lookup returns CDR1 SGHRS and CDR2 YFSETQ. V gave up 3 bases and J gave up 5 bases; unmatched junction bases: 4. CDR3 size: 14 residues. The CDR3 DNA reads TGCGCCAGCAGCTGGGGACAGGGGGTAGACGAGCAGTACTTC. Translating gives CASSWGQGVDEQYF. Supplemented by reference TRBV5-1 and TRBJ2-7, the full variable domain reads KAGVTQTPRYLIKTRGQQVTLSCSPISGHRSVSWYQQTPGQGLQFLFEYFSETQRNKGNFPGRFSGRQFSNSRSEMNVSTLELGDSALYLCASSWGQGVDEQYFGPGTRLTVT.

This clonotype was counted ten times or more. The chain joins TRBV27 to TRBJ2-7, with TRBD1 identical over 8 bases. Germline lookup yields CDR1 MNHEY and CDR2 SMNVEV (reference sequence). This CDR3 spans 15 amino acids. V dropped 5 bases and J dropped 1; count of bases not matched to a gene: 7. The CDR3 loop is CASSPGGGRSYEQYF. CDR3 coding DNA: TGTGCCAGCAGTCCAGGGGGCGGTAGGTCCTACGAGCAGTACTTC.